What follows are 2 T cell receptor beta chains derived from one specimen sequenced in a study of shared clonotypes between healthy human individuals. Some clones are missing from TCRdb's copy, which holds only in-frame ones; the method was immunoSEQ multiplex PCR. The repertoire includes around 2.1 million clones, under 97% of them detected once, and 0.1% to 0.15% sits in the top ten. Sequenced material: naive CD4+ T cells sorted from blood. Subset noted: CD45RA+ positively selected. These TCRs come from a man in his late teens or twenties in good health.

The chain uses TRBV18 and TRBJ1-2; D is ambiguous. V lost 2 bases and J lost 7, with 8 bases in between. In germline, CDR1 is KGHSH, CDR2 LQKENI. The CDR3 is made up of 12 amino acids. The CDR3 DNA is TGTGCCAGCTCACCATCGGGCGGTGGCTACACCTTC. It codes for CASSPSGGGYTF.

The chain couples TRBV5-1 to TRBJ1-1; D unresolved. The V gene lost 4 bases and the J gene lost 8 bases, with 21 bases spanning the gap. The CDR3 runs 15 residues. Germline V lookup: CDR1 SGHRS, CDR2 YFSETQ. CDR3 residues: CASSPPPGTPDEAFF. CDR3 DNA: TGCGCCAGCAGCCCTCCCCCGGGCACTCCAGACGAAGCTTTCTTT.